This record covers a single T cell receptor beta chain. The clone's antigen remains unknown. No base quality information exists; no much larger clone differs at one position. The data were taken from a study of cytomegalovirus exposure and HLA in healthy donors (dated by TCRdb to 2016 to 2017). Regarding the research as a whole: An earlier analysis of 587 of the donors reported around 280 Gb of sequence data and around 100 million unique TCR beta sequences obtained from 180 million or so T cells. In a later analysis, previously published TCR beta repertoires from 500 to 750 donors were re-analyzed and high-resolution HLA genotyping was added so that TCR occurrence patterns could be studied. The aim of the study was to test whether cataloging public T cell receptors could identify signatures of past pathogen exposure. Several DR-DQ haplotypes were treated as single units for association and clustering because of strong linkage in the cohort. Using immunosequencing, the study profiled T cell repertoires from 666 subjects and related those repertoires to cytomegalovirus serostatus. In the later analysis, no new phenotypic data were used to find candidate immune exposures; instead, reliance was placed on TCR beta sequences and their occurrence across donors. An early release that covered more than 550 HLA-typed donors contained around 300 gigabases of sequencing data and 85 million to 100 million unique TCR sequences. To predict cytomegalovirus infection status, the study combined high-throughput TCR immunosequencing, statistical association of individual TCRs with disease status, and machine learning. Of the roughly 390 genotyped donors, less than 90% were placed in the genetic ancestry cluster associated with self-reported Caucasian donors. Across 300 to 500 genotyped donors of the cohort, an average of 235,054 unique TCR beta nucleotide sequences per donor were sequenced, and 15% to 20% of those sequences were non-productive. Along with the approximately 700-subject first cohort, a separate validation cohort of over a hundred different subjects was used. Both class I and class II loci were covered by HLA typing, at four-digit resolution. Genome-wide SNP genotypes for about 55% of the roughly 670 donors were used in a later genetic analysis, which treated that subset as a discovery cohort. An earlier analysis of several hundred of the donors used high-throughput TCR beta sequencing to judge whether each TCR beta V gene segment behaved as functional or pseudogenic. Every discovery cohort repertoire had been produced on one sequencing platform. The number of donors typed differed by locus, with roughly 629-640 for A, B, C, DRB1 and DQB1, around 560 for DQA1, approximately 580 for DPA1, and some 470 for DPB1. Donor age, sex, ethnicity and CMV serostatus were collected together with the repertoire data. General findings and caveats noted by the study authors: A cluster of highly shared sequence variants was judged likely to be a technical artifact of the sequencing pipeline. In a later analysis, the rate of TCR association differed among HLA loci, with DRB1 alleles having the most associated TCRs and HLA-C alleles having the fewest. In this cohort, only TCR beta chains were sequenced, and detectable features were limited by the absence of alpha or paired-chain data. Strong co-occurrence of HLA alleles, especially DR and DQ, made assigning TCR associations to individual alleles difficult. A later analysis reported that several top co-occurrence clusters appeared linked to parvovirus B19, influenza, CMV and Epstein-Barr virus. The classifier was reported to diagnose cytomegalovirus status with high specificity and sensitivity in both the original cohort and the validation cohort. Linkage disequilibrium might explain the correlated functional status among segregating V segments, but an unknown experimental factor could not be ruled out. HLA typing was unavailable for some donors at each locus, so association tests used only the typed subset. While some public TCRs were present in many individuals, most TCR sequences turned up only very rarely across donors. A further reported finding was that TCR beta sequences accurately predicted the HLA-A and HLA-B alleles for most subjects in the first cohort. For the cohort, immune exposure information was limited to CMV serostatus. The authors suggested that the approach could potentially be generalized to other disease states and immunological phenotypes. Broadly in line with IMGT annotations, most TCR beta V segments showed up in productive rearrangements about 90% or about 30% of the time in an earlier analysis of several hundred of the donors. The study gave a list of about 160 TCR beta chains associated with cytomegalovirus. The earlier analysis of a few hundred of the donors excluded 15 to 20 rarely observed V segments, including chromosome 9 orphons, because counts were too low. In a later genetic analysis, fewer N-insertions in productive TCRs were reported among donors in an Asian-associated ancestry cluster than the approximately 670-donor mean. A later genetic analysis associated a missense DCLRE1C variant with V-gene and J-gene trimming of TCR beta chains, and an independent cohort replicated the association. In a later analysis, HLA-associated TCR beta chains showed more clonal expansion and lower generation probabilities than non-associated chains that were equally common. Three of the identified cytomegalovirus-associated TCR beta chains were confirmed in vitro to be specific for cytomegalovirus antigens. In a later analysis, over 15,000 TCR beta sequences were associated with specific HLA alleles at a false discovery rate of 0.05. According to a later analysis, most CMV-associated TCR beta chains appeared to be HLA-restricted, and the HLA associations seemed to be driven largely by CMV exposure. Roughly uniform sequencing depth across donors was assumed in presence/absence analyses, although this assumption may not hold.

In total, 666 healthy bone marrow donors made up the cohort. At the time of sampling, all cohort members were nominally healthy, though unrecorded immune exposures were likely present. The donor was CMV seropositive and was included in the group of 250 to 300 seropositive cohort members. A peripheral blood sample was collected from each donor, and TCR beta sequencing was performed on peripheral blood mononuclear cells. The Qiagen DNeasy Blood Extraction Kit was used to extract genomic DNA from the blood cell samples. Receptor amplification or capture employed the immunoSEQ multiplex PCR assay. For the multiplex PCR, a mixture combining 60 forward primers for TCR Vbeta segments and 13 reverse primers for TCR Jbeta segments was used. The CDR3 region of rearranged TCR beta genes was amplified from genomic DNA by a multiplex PCR assay. Amplified TCR beta libraries were sequenced as 87-base-pair reads on the Illumina HiSeq System. Concerning the study's data processing: In a later analysis, approximately 74 million unique TCR beta chains were counted across the roughly 610 repertoires, and about 10 million of these chains were shared by at least two donors. A nearest-neighbor algorithm error-corrected the raw reads and collapsed the reads into unique sequences, merging closely related sequences to remove PCR and sequencing errors. CDR3 sequences were aligned to IMGT reference sequences to assign V, D and J gene segments. For a sequence to be retained, at least a six-nucleotide match to both a V gene segment and a J gene segment was required. Rearrangements were classified as productive when the CDR3 lacked stop codons and remained in frame with V and J, and all other rearrangements were classified as non-productive. Following IMGT convention, CDR3 was defined as the stretch from the second conserved V-encoded cysteine to the conserved J-encoded phenylalanine. Sequences without an unambiguous match to a single V gene segment were excluded from the earlier analysis of 500 to 700 of the donors. An earlier analysis of a few hundred of the donors classified V segments as functional when productive rearrangements were above 56.7% and as segregating when the standard deviation between donors was above 5%. A statistical classification framework was developed to diagnose cytomegalovirus status using the catalog of TCR beta chain sequences. V and J gene assignment, in a later analysis, came from comparing TCR nucleotide sequences with IMGT/GENE-DB human TR gene sequences. Using the TCRdist pipeline, a later analysis assigned CDR3 sequences along with most-parsimonious VDJ recombination scenarios. In a later analysis, each TCR beta chain was defined by its CDR3 amino acid sequence together with its V-gene family, and reads lacking a unique V-gene family were excluded. To address suspected cross-contamination and a sequencing artifact, a later analysis removed a few hundred highly shared, low-generation-probability nucleotide sequences. A later analysis calculated a clonal expansion index for each public chain from normalized within-repertoire ranks of inferred template counts. A later analysis computed generation probabilities with a VDJ recombination model fitted to out-of-frame rearrangements, and checked the results against IGoR. In a later analysis, hypergeometric tests were used to score TCR-TCR, TCR-HLA and TCR-CMV co-occurrence, with a repertoire-size bias correction applied to TCR pairs. To estimate false discovery rates, a later analysis permuted the HLA or CMV assignments 20 times. In a later analysis, co-occurring TCRs were grouped with DBSCAN, and TCRdist sequence similarity was added when clustering was performed within HLA-allele-positive subsets. Repertoires with fewer than 30,000 or more than 120,000 public chains were left out of co-occurrence clustering, as were five repertoires with anomalous nucleotide sharing. In TCRdb, the immuneACCESS table is reduced to in-frame sequences with V and J assigned. These tables do not hold every clone; where another copy was compared, an unresolved V gene accounts for under half, and the others remain unexplained. V and J calls plus clone size are reproduced from that table; the DNA served to infer D and trimming. This sample has 250,000 to 350,000 clones in its table, and 70% to 90% of those were observed once. Of the sample, about 4% is held by the ten largest clones.

This clonotype was sampled from a man aged 40-49 years in good health and CMV-seropositive. Sequencing was performed on PBMCs.

The nucleotide sequence is given as TGTGCCTGGATTCCCTTGGGGGCCCAGACAGATACGCAGTATTTT. Translated, it reads CAWIPLGAQTDTQYF. The V gene is TRBV30 and the J gene is TRBJ2-3, with a tentative D gene TRBD1 over 6 matching bases. As encoded in the germline V gene (reference sequence), CDR1 is GTSNPN while CDR2 is SVGIG. The CDR3 goes from the cysteine to the phenylalanine over 15 residues. The CDR3 DNA has 45 bases and is translated from base 1. Between the V and J ends, shortened by 4 bases and 3 bases respectively, the junction contains 17 bases.